This TCR beta chain came from a study of CD8+ T cells in alopecia areata. RNA was isolated and reverse transcribed to cDNA, the sequencing template. Profiling relied on immunoSEQ multiplex PCR, and the TCRdb table lists in-frame clones only, not all of them. This table has 90,000 to 100,000 clones, about two fifths appearing once. Researchers gathered lesional scalp punch biopsies and peripheral blood from patients with alopecia areata. This clone was counted between two and nine times. The clonotype comes from a human donor with alopecia areata. Sequencing used CD4+ T cells sorted from blood.

DNA for the CDR3: TGTGCCAGCAGCAAGGCCCCCCGGGGGGACTACAATGAGCAGTTCTTC. Amino acid sequence: CASSKAPRGDYNEQFF. The rearrangement uses TRBV7-2 and TRBJ2-1, with 7 nucleotides matching TRBD2. J gave up 3 bases and V 5 bases, and 10 bases lay outside the gene matches. Per germline, CDR1 SGHTA and CDR2 FQGNSA. The CDR3 consists of 16 residues.